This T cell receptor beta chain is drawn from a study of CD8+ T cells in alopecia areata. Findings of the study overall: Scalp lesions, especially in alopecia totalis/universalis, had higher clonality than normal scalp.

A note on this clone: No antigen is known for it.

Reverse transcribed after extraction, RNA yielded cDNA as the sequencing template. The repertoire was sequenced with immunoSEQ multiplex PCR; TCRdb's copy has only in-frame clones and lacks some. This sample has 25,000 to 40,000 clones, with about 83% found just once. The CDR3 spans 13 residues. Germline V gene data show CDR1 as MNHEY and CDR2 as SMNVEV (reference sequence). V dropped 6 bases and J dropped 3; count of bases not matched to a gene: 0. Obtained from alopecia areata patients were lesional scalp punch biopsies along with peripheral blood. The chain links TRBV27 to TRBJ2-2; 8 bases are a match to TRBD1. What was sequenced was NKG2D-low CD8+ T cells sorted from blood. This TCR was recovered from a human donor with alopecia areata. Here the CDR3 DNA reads TGTGCCAGCAGGACAGGGGACACCGGGGAGCTGTTTTTT. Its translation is CASRTGDTGELFF.